The entry below describes one T cell receptor beta chain. Per the original data handling: Nucleated cell number was recorded as an estimate derived from reference gene primer amplification. The method was immunoSEQ multiplex PCR; TCRdb's version includes in-frame clones alone and lacks a portion of them. The V and J calls and clone size were taken over from that table, and D and trimming were inferred from the DNA. The data contain 250,000 to 300,000 clones, over 70% of them seen just once; the ten biggest clones take up approximately 5.4%. The entry originates in a study of blood T cell repertoires in COVID-19. This CDR3 comprises 14 residues. The germline V gene has CDR1 MDHEN and CDR2 SYDVKM. V gave up 7 bases and J gave up 5 bases; unmatched junction bases: 5.

This clonotype was obtained from a man older than 75 with acute or convalescent COVID-19. This sequence joins TRBV28 and TRBJ1-6, with 7 bases lining up with TRBD1. The sample was peripheral blood. In DNA, the CDR3 is TGTGCCAGCAAACCGGGACAGAATAATTCACCCCTCCACTTT. Residues: CASKPGQNNSPLHF.